This entry lists 6 T cell receptor beta chains sequenced from one sample in a study of regulatory T cells in long-lasting Graves disease listed by TCRdb under 2021. Reading the label with the study, this specimen's time point is: newly diagnosed GD, antithyroid drugs for less than 3 months. For both TCR sequencing and RNA sequencing, RNA was extracted from PBMCs using TRIzol. Library construction relied on multiplex PCR. The instrument was an Illumina HiSeq 4000. CDR3 regions were amplified by Arm-PCR with iRepertoire HTBI primers to construct TCR beta libraries. TCRdb itself trimmed the public reads at Q25 with fastp, ran MiXCR and retained productive beta chains. Rows with a matching CDR3 protein are joined into one entry that keeps the most common DNA and genes. Recorded for this sample are roughly 610,000 distinct CDR3 sequences; around 15% of them occurred a single time. The top ten constitute about 17% of the sample.

This same sample was also taken into another study, of T cells in Graves' hyperthyroidism and ophthalmopathy.

Sequencing used peripheral blood mononuclear cells (PBMCs), obtained at new diagnosis, from a patient treated with antithyroid drugs. Every receptor here comes from a woman in her twenties or thirties with Graves disease. Donor details come from another sample of the same person, matched by shared clones.

This clonotype was observed many times. The CDR3 loop is CASSLGQMNEQFF. CDR3 DNA sequence: TGTGCCAGCAGCTTAGGCCAGATGAATGAGCAGTTCTTC. V and J are TRBV7-9 and TRBJ2-1, with no clear D. This CDR3 is 13 amino acids long. Germline loops: CDR1 SEHNR, CDR2 FQNEAQ (reference sequence). V was trimmed by 1 base and J by 7 bases, leaving 8 bases between them.

Turning to this clonotype: Given a much more abundant clone one base away, this may be a read error. This chain joins TRBV13 and TRBJ1-5, with TRBD1 as a possible D gene (5 bases). Trimming left V 5 bases short and J 2 bases short, with 16 bases between. CDR1 and CDR2 (germline): PRHDT, FYEKMQ (reference sequence). This CDR3 is built from 16 residues. The CDR3 loop reads CASSPGTSEGNQPQHF. The CDR3 coding sequence is TGTGCCAGCAGCCCTGGGACGTCGGAGGGCAATCAGCCCCAGCATTTT.

This clonotype was seen a few times. This chain uses TRBV6-5 with TRBJ1-2, with D perhaps TRBD1 (6 bases). The V gene lost 3 bases and the J gene lost 5 bases, with 16 bases spanning the gap. Germline CDR1 and CDR2: MNHEY and SVGAGI. The CDR3 is 15 residues long. Here the CDR3 DNA reads TGTGCCAGCAGTTATTGGGGGGGCGCTTCTTATGGCTACACCTTC. Translated: CASSYWGGASYGYTF.

V usage is TRBV28 and J usage is TRBJ2-6; D is undetermined. CDR1 and CDR2 from the germline V gene are MDHEN and SYDVKM. This CDR3 has 16 residues. Trimming left V 5 bases short and J 0 bases short, with 11 bases between. The CDR3 loop is CASSPQTSSGANVLTF. Here the CDR3 DNA reads TGTGCCAGCAGTCCACAGACGAGCTCTGGGGCCAACGTCCTGACTTTC.

This clonotype came up a few times. The chain is built from TRBV7-3 and TRBJ2-1, with TRBD2 matching 8 bases. Germline V lookup: CDR1 SGHTA, CDR2 FQGTGA. The CDR3 has 15 residues. After removal of 2 bases from V and 9 bases from J, the junction contained 9 bases not matched to a gene. The CDR3: CASSLSSGFIGEQFF. The DNA of the CDR3 is TGTGCCAGCAGCTTATCTAGCGGGTTTATCGGTGAGCAGTTCTTC.

The J gene is TRBJ2-5, the V gene TRBV18, with a tentative D call TRBD2 (5 bases). V dropped 3 bases and J dropped 3 bases, with 8 bases sitting between them. This CDR3 region has 13 residues. CDR1 is KGHSH and CDR2 is LQKENI in the germline V gene. CDR3 sequence (DNA): TGTGCCAGCTCACCGGGGAGCAAAGAGACCCAGTACTTC. Translation: CASSPGSKETQYF.